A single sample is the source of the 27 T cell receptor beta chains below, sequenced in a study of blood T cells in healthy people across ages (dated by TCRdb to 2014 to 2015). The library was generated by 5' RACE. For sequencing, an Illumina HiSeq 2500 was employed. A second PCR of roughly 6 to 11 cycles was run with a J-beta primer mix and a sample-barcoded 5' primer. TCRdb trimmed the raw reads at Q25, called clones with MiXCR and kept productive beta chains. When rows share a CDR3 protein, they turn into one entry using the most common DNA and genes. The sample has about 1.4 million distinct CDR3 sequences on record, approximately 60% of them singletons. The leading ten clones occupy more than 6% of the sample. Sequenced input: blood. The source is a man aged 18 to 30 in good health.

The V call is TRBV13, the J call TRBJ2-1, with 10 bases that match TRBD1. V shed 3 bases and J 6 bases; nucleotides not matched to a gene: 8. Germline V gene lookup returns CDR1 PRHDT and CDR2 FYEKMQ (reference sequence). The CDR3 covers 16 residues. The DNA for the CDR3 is TGTGCCAGCAGCTTCGCGGGACAGGGGAGTTTCAATGAGCAGTTCTTC. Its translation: CASSFAGQGSFNEQFF.

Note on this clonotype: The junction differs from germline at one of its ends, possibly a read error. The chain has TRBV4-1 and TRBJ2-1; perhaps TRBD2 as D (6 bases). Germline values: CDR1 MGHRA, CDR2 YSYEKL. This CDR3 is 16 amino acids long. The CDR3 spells CASSQETVPDYKEQFF. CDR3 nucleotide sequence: TGCGCCAGCAGCCAAGAGACCGTCCCGGACTACAAAGAGCAGTTCTTC.

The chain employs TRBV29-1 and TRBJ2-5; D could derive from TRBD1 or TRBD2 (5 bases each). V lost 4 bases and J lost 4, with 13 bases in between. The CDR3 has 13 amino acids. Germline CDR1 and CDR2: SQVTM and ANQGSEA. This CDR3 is CSVGGWQGETQYF. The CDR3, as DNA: TGCAGCGTTGGGGGGTGGCAGGGAGAGACCCAGTACTTC.

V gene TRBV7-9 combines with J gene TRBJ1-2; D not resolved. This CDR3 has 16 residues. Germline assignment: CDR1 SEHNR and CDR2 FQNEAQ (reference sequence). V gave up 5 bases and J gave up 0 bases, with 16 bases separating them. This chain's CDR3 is CASSLRRAGPNYGYTF. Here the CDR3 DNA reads TGTGCCAGCAGCCTAAGACGGGCAGGCCCTAACTATGGCTACACCTTC.

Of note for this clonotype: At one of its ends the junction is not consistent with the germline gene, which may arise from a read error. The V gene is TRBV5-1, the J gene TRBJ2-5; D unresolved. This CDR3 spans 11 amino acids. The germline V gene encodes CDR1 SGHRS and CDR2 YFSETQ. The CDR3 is CASSRSETHYF. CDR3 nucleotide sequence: TGCGCCAGCAGTCGGTCAGAGACCCATTACTTC.

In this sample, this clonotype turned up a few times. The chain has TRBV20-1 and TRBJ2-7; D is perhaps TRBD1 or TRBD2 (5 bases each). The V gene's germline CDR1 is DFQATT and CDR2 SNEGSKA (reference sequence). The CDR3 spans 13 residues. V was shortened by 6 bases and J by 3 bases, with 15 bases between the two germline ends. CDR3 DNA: TGCAGTGCAGATCCGGGACGCCACTACGAGCAGTACTTC. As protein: CSADPGRHYEQYF.

The CDR3 sequence: CASSIGLSGELFF. Written as DNA, the CDR3 is TGTGCCAGCAGCATCGGGCTCTCCGGGGAGCTGTTTTTT. The chain employs TRBV11-3 and TRBJ2-2; D gene ambiguous. The V end was cut by 5 bases, the J end by 6 bases, with 10 bases between. Germline V gives CDR1 SGHNT, CDR2 YENEEA. The CDR3 spans 13 residues.

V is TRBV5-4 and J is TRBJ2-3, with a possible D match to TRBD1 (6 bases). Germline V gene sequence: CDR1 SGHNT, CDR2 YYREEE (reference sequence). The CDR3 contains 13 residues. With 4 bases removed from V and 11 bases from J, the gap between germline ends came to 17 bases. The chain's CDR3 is CASSEAPGRGQYF. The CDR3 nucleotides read TGTGCCAGCAGCGAAGCCCCGGGCAGGGGGCAGTATTTT.

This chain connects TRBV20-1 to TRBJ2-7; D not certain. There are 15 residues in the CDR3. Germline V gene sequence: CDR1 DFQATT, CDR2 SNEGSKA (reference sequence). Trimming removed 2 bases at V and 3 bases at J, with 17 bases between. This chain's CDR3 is CSARPPLSRLYEQYF. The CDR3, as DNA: TGCAGTGCTAGACCGCCTCTGTCACGGCTCTACGAGCAGTACTTC.

In DNA, the CDR3 is TGTGCCAGCAGCCTTAGACAGTTCTCCTACGAGCAGTACTTC. This codes for CASSLRQFSYEQYF. The chain uses TRBV3-1 and TRBJ2-7; the D gene is possibly TRBD1 (5 bases). The ends were cut back, 4 bases at V and 0 bases at J, with 10 bases in the middle. CDR3 length: 14 amino acids. The V gene's germline CDR1 is LGHDT and CDR2 YNNKEL (reference sequence).

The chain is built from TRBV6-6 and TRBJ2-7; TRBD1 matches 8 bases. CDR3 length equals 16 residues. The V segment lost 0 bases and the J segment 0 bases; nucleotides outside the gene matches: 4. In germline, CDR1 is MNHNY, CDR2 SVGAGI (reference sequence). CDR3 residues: CASSYSGQGASYEQYF. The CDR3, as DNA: TGTGCCAGCAGTTACTCAGGTCAGGGGGCCTCCTACGAGCAGTACTTC.

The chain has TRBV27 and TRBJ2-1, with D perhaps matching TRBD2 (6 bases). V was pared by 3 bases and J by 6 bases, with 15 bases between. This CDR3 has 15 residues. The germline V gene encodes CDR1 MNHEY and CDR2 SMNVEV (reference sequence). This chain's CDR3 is CASSFPGTYLNEQFF. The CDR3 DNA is TGTGCCAGCAGTTTCCCCGGGACTTATCTCAATGAGCAGTTCTTC.

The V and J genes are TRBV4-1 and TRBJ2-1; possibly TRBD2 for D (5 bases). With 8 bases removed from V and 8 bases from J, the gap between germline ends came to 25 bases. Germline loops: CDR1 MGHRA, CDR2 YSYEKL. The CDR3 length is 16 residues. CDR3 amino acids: CASGVPKGLADDEQFF. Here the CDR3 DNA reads TGCGCCAGCGGCGTCCCCAAAGGGCTAGCTGATGATGAGCAGTTCTTC.

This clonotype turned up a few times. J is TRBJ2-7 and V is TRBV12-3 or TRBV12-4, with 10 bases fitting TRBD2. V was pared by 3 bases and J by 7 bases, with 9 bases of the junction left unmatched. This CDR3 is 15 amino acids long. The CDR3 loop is CASSFLLAGAGEQYF. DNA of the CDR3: TGTGCCAGCAGTTTTCTGCTAGCGGGAGCGGGGGAGCAGTACTTC.

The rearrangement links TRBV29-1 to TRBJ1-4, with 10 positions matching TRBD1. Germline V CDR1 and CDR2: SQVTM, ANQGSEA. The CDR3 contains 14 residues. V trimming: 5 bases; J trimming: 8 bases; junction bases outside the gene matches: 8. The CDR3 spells CSVTGTGEGEKLFF. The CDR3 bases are TGCAGCGTTACCGGGACAGGGGAAGGAGAAAAACTGTTTTTT.

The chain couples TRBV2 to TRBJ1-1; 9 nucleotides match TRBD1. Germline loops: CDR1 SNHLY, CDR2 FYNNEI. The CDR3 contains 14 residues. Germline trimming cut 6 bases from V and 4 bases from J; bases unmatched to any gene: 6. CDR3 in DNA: TGTGCCAGCAGAAGAGGGACAGGGCTCACTGAAGCTTTCTTT. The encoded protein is CASRRGTGLTEAFF.

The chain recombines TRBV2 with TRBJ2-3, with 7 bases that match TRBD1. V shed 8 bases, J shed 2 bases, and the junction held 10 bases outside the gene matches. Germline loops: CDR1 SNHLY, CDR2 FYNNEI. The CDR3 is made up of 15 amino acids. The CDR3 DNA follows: TGTGCCAGCGGATACCCGGGACAGCTCACAGATACGCAGTATTTT. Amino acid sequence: CASGYPGQLTDTQYF.

CDR3 nucleotides: TGCGCCAGCAGCTTACGGCTAGCGGAGATTCCGGATACGCAGTATTTT. This gives the protein CASSLRLAEIPDTQYF. This chain connects TRBV5-1 to TRBJ2-3; 7 bases are shared with TRBD2. V lost 2 bases, J lost 6 bases, and 12 bases stayed unmatched. The CDR3 covers 16 residues. Germline V gene sequence: CDR1 SGHRS, CDR2 YFSETQ.

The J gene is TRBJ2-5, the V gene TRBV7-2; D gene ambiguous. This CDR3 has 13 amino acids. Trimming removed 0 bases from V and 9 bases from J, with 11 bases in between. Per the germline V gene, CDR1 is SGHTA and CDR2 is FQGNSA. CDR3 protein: CASSLAPKAAQYF. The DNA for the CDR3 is TGTGCCAGCAGCTTAGCCCCCAAGGCGGCCCAGTACTTC.

Here the CDR3 reads CSTSGRTYNEQFF. As DNA, the CDR3 is TGCAGTACCAGCGGGAGGACCTACAATGAGCAGTTCTTC. The chain is built from TRBV20-1 and TRBJ2-1; TRBD2 aligns across 9 bases. CDR3 size: 13 residues. CDR1 is DFQATT, CDR2 SNEGSKA, per germline (reference sequence). The ends lost 8 bases at V and 2 bases at J; junction bases unmatched: 4.

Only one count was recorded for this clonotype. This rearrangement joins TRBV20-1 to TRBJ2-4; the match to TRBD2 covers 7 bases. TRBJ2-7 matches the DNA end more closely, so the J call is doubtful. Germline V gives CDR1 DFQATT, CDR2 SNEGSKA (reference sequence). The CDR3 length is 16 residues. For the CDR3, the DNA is TGCAGTGCTAGAGGTCGAAGCGGGGTATTCTCCTACGAGCAGTACTTC. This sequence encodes CSARGRSGVFSYEQYF.

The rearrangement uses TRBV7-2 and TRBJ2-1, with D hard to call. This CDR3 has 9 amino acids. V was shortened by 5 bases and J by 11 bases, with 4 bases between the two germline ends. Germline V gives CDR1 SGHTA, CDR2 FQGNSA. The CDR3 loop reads CASSTQQFF. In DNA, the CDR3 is TGTGCCAGCAGCACACAGCAGTTCTTC.

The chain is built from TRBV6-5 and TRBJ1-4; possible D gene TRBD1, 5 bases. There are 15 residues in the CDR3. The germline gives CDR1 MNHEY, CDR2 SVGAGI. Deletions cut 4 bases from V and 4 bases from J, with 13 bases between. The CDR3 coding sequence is TGTGCCAGCAGTTCGACAAGTGGGGGTAATGAAAAACTGTTTTTT. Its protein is CASSSTSGGNEKLFF.

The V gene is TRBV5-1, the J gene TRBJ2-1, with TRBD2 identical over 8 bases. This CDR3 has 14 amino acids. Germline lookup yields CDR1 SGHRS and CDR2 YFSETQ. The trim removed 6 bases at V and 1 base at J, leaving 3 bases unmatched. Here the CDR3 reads CASIPSGSYNEQFF. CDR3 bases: TGCGCCAGCATACCTAGCGGGTCCTACAATGAGCAGTTCTTC.

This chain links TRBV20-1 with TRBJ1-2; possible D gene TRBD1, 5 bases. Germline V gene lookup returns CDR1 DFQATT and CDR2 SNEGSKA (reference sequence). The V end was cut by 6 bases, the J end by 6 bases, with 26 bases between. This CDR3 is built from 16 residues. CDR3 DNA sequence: TGCAGTGCCCTCAGGTTTAGGGACGGGGGGACCAATGGCTACACCTTC. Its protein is CSALRFRDGGTNGYTF.

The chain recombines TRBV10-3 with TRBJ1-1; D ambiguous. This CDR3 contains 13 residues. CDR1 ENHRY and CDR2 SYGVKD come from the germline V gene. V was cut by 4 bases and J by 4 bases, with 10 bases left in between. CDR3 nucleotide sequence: TGTGCCATCAGTGCGGGAGTGGGCACTGAAGCTTTCTTT. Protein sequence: CAISAGVGTEAFF.

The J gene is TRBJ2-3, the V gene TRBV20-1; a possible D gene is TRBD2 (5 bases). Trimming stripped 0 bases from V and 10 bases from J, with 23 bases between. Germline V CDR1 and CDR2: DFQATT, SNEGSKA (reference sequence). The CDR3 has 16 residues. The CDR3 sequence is CSARDKARWTGGAQYF. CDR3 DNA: TGCAGTGCTAGAGATAAAGCCAGATGGACCGGAGGTGCGCAGTATTTT.